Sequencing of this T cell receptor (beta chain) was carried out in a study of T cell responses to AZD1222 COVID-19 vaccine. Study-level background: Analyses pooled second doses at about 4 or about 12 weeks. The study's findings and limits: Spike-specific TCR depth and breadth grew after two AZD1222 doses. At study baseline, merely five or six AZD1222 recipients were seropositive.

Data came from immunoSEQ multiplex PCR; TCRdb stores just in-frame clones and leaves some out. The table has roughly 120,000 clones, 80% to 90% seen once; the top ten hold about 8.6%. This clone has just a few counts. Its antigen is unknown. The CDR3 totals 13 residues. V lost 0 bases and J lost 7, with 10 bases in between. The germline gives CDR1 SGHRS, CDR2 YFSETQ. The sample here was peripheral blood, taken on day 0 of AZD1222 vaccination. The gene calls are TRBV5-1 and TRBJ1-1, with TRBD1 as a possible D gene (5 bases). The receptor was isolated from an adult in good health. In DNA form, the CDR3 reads TGCGCCAGCAGCTTGGGAGGGGACGGTGAAGCTTTCTTT. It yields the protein CASSLGGDGEAFF.